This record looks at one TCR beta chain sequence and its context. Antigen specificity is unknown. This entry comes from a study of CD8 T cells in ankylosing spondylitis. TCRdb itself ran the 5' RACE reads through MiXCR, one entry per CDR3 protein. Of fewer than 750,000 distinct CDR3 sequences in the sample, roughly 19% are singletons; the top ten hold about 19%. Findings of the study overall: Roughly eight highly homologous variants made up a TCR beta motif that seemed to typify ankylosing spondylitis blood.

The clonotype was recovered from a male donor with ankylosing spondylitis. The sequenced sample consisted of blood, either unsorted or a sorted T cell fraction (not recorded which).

The CDR3 loop is CASRVGQANTEAFF. DNA of the CDR3: TGTGCCAGCAGGGTTGGACAGGCGAACACTGAAGCTTTCTTT. The chain links TRBV12-3 or TRBV12-4 to TRBJ1-1, with 7 bases fitting TRBD1. With V trimmed by 6 bases and J by 1 base, 5 bases remained unmatched. There are 14 residues in the CDR3.